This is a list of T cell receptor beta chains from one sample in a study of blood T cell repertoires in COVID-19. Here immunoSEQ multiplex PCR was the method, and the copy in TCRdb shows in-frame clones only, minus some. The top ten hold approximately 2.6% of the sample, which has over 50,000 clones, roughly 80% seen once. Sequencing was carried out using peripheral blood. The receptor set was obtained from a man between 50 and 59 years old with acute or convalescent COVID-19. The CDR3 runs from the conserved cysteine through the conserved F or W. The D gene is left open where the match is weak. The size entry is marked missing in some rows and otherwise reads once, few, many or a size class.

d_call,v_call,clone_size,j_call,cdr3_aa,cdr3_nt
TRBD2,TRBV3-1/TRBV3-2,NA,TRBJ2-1,CASSQENSGYNEQFF,TGTGCCAGCAGCCAAGAAAATAGCGGGTACAATGAGCAGTTCTTC
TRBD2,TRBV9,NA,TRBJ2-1,CASSVGPVGGRGDEQFF,TGTGCCAGCAGCGTAGGGCCCGTTGGCGGGAGGGGCGATGAGCAGTTCTTC
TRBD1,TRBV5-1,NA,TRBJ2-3,CASSRGQGAGADTQYF,TGCGCCAGCAGCCGAGGACAGGGGGCTGGAGCAGATACGCAGTATTTT
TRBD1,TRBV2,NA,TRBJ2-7,CASSAGTGAYEQYF,TGTGCCAGCAGTGCCGGGACAGGCGCCTACGAGCAGTACTTC
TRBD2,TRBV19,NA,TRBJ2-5,CASSRREGLQETQYF,TGTGCCAGTAGTAGGCGGGAGGGCCTCCAAGAGACCCAGTACTTC
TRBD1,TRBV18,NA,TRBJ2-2,CASSPRSGGSTGELFF,TGTGCCAGCTCACCACGTTCAGGGGGAAGTACCGGGGAGCTGTTTTTT
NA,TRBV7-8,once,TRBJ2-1,CASSPLAWGAYNEQFF,TGTGCCAGCAGCCCCCTGGCCTGGGGCGCCTACAATGAGCAGTTCTTC
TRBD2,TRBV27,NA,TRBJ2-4,CASSLYLGLAGGPGYIQYF,TGTGCCAGCAGTCTGTATTTGGGACTAGCGGGAGGGCCTGGGTACATTCAGTACTTC
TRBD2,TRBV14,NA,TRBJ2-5,CASSQGGSSGRLHF,TGTGCCAGCAGCCAAGGGGGGTCTAGCGGGAGACTCCACTTC
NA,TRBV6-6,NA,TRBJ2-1,CASSYGGTYNEQFF,TGTGCCAGCAGTTACGGCGGAACGTACAATGAGCAGTTCTTC
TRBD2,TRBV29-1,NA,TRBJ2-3,CSVGGTSGPLDTQYF,TGCAGCGTTGGGGGGACTAGCGGCCCTTTAGATACGCAGTATTTT
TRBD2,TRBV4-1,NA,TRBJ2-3,CASSQVGAGGIMTDTQYF,TGCGCCAGCAGCCAAGTAGGAGCGGGGGGCATCATGACAGATACGCAGTATTTT
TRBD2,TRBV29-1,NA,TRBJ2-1,CSVVIRDYLNEQFF,TGCAGCGTTGTAATCCGGGACTACCTCAATGAGCAGTTCTTC
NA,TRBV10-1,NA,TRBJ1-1,CASRDSMNTEAFF,TGCGCCAGCAGGGACAGCATGAACACTGAAGCTTTCTTT
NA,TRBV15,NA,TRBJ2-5,CATSNSVGETQYF,TGTGCCACCAGCAATAGCGTAGGGGAGACCCAGTACTTC
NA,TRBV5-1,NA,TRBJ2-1,CASSLGDSPRNEQFF,TGCGCCAGCAGCTTGGGGGACTCCCCAAGGAATGAGCAGTTCTTC
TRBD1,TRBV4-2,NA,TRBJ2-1,CASSQQQGNSYNEQFF,TGTGCCAGCAGCCAACAACAGGGGAACTCCTACAATGAGCAGTTCTTC
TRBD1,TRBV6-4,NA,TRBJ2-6,CASSGTGGSGANVLTF,TGTGCCAGCAGTGGGACAGGGGGCTCTGGGGCCAACGTCCTGACTTTC
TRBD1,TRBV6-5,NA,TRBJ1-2,CASRRQGAPYGYTF,TGTGCCAGCAGAAGACAGGGGGCGCCCTATGGCTACACCTTC
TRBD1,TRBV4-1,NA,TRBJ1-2,CASSQVAGGYGYTF,TGCGCCAGCAGCCAAGTAGCAGGGGGGTATGGCTACACCTTC
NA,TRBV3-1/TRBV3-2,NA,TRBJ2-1,CASSQDPWGEDSRDNEQFF,TGTGCCAGCAGCCAAGACCCATGGGGAGAGGACAGTAGGGACAATGAGCAGTTCTTC
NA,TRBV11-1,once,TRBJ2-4,CASSNRKNIQYF,TGTGCCAGCAGCAACAGGAAAAACATTCAGTACTTC
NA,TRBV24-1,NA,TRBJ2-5,CATSDNRGLETQYF,TGTGCCACCAGTGATAATAGAGGGCTCGAGACCCAGTACTTC
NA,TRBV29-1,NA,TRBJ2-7,CSVDSDGGEQYF,TGCAGCGTTGACTCCGATGGGGGGGAGCAGTACTTC
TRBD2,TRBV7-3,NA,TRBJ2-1,CASSLTSGPYNEQFF,TGTGCCAGCAGCCTCACTAGCGGACCTTACAATGAGCAGTTCTTC
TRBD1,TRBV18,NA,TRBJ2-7,CASSRPGQGFYEQYF,TGTGCCAGCTCAAGACCGGGACAGGGTTTCTACGAGCAGTACTTC
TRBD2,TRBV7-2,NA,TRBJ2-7,CASSLGISGNSYEQYF,TGTGCCAGCAGCTTAGGAATTAGCGGGAACTCCTACGAGCAGTACTTC
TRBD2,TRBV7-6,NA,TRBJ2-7,CASSLGLAGDGEQYF,TGTGCCAGCAGCTTAGGACTAGCGGGGGACGGCGAGCAGTACTTC
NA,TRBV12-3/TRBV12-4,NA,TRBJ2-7,CASSFSEGHEQYF,TGTGCCAGCAGTTTCAGTGAGGGCCACGAGCAGTACTTC
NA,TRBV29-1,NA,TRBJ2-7,CSVEVAPLYEQYF,TGCAGCGTTGAAGTGGCCCCCCTCTACGAGCAGTACTTC
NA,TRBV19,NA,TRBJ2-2,CASDRTNTGELFF,TGTGCCAGTGACAGGACGAACACCGGGGAGCTGTTTTTT